The clone carrying this T cell receptor (beta chain) was counted at least ten times. Its specificity is not known. Other nucleotide sequences from this sample produce the same CDR3. Every patient was untreated before thyroid surgery. These data come from a study of metastatic and nonmetastatic thyroid tumors. Study-wide background: Malignant thyroid and benign thyroid patients provided blood and tumor or nodule tissue whose repertoires were compared. The study, taken as a whole, reports: For both blood and tumor, malignant thyroid tumors reportedly showed significantly higher TCR beta diversity than benign nodules did.

Authors' processing steps: Differences in CDR3 between clinicopathological groups were drawn on to build a classifier intended to discriminate distant-metastatic papillary thyroid cancer patients. MiXCR was used by TCRdb to re-call the PCR reads. These V and J calls originate from TCRdb's pipeline instead of the authors' own analysis. The sample lists 20,000 to 25,000 clones; 15% to 20% were seen once. This CDR3 is 16 amino acids long. After removal of 1 base from V and 0 bases from J, the junction contained 2 bases not matched to a gene. In germline, CDR1 is SGHNT, CDR2 YENEEA. This clonotype was obtained from a male donor with papillary thyroid cancer or a benign thyroid nodule (not recorded which). Some clones in this sample may be carry-over from other donors' samples. The sequencing input was blood. The chain uses TRBV11-3 and TRBJ2-2, with 7 bases identical to TRBD2. The CDR3 loop reads CASSLGGLTNTGELFF. The CDR3 DNA follows: TGTGCCAGCAGCTTAGGGGGACTAACGAACACCGGGGAGCTGTTTTTT.